The 17 T cell receptor beta chains below come from one sample, sequenced in a study of blood T cell repertoires in COVID-19. Method: immunoSEQ multiplex PCR; TCRdb's copy keeps in-frame clones and lacks some. The sample lists about 140,000 clones, more than 60% occurring once. The specimen was peripheral blood. The origin of the receptors is a woman aged 60-75 years with acute or convalescent COVID-19.

The chain is built from TRBV7-6 and TRBJ1-4; D is uncertain. The CDR3 runs to 13 residues. Germline CDR1 reads SGHVS; CDR2 reads FNYEAQ. V was clipped by 3 bases and J by 8 bases, with 10 bases between them. The CDR3 region is CASSFSPGEKLFF. The CDR3 DNA reads TGTGCCAGCAGCTTTTCCCCCGGGGAAAAACTGTTTTTT.

This clone has more than one count but fewer than ten. Within the sample, other DNA sequences also encode this same CDR3. The gene calls are TRBV20-1 and TRBJ2-5; possible D gene TRBD1, 5 bases. This CDR3 comprises 11 residues. Trimming cost V 5 bases and J 4 bases, with 8 bases left between them. Germline CDR1 and CDR2: DFQATT and SNEGSKA (reference sequence). CDR3 protein: CSAGAGETQYF. The CDR3 coding sequence is TGCAGTGCTGGGGCAGGAGAGACCCAGTACTTC.

V usage is TRBV5-1 and J usage is TRBJ2-1, with D possibly being TRBD2 (6 bases). V shed 0 bases and J shed 0 bases, with 22 bases lying between them. The CDR3 sequence is 20 residues long. Germline V gives CDR1 SGHRS, CDR2 YFSETQ. CDR3 region: CASSLAGGIAGLGSYNEQFF. CDR3 bases: TGCGCCAGCAGCTTGGCCGGCGGGATCGCCGGGTTGGGCTCCTACAATGAGCAGTTCTTC.

This sequence joins TRBV7-9 and TRBJ1-1; no clear D. The CDR3 has 14 residues. CDR1 is SEHNR, CDR2 FQNEAQ, per germline (reference sequence). Trimming stripped 3 bases from V and 10 bases from J, with 18 bases between. The CDR3 bases are TGTGCCAGCAGCTTCCAAGCTGCTTTCCGGGGAGCTTTCTTT. It translates to CASSFQAAFRGAFF. Variable domain in full (rest from reference TRBV7-9 and TRBJ1-1): DTGVSQNPRHKITKRGQNVTFRCDPISEHNRLYWYRQTLGQGPEFLTYFQNEAQLEKSRLLSDRFSAERPKGSFSTLEIQRTEQGDSAMYLCASSFQAAFRGAFFGQGTRLTVV.

About this clone itself: A junction end diverges from the germline sequence, so it may reflect a read error. The chain couples TRBV28 to TRBJ2-2; tentative D call: TRBD1 (5 bases). Germline V CDR1 and CDR2: MDHEN, SYDVKM. The CDR3 has 17 amino acids. CDR3 DNA: TGTGCCAGCAGTCTTTTCGGTGCGGCCTCGGACACCGAGGAGCTGTTTTTT. It yields the protein CASSLFGAASDTEELFF.

V usage is TRBV6-2 or TRBV6-3 and J usage is TRBJ2-1; D may be TRBD1 (7 bases). The CDR3 is made up of 14 amino acids. Trimming stripped 2 bases from V and 7 bases from J, with 12 bases between. Germline CDR1 is MNHEY and CDR2 is SVGEGT. CDR3 loop: CASSYGGGGNEQFF. CDR3 nucleotide sequence: TGTGCCAGCAGTTACGGAGGGGGCGGGAATGAGCAGTTCTTC.

The rearrangement joins TRBV2 to TRBJ2-1, with TRBD2 identical over 7 bases. With V trimmed by 5 bases and J by 2 bases, 6 bases remained unmatched. The CDR3 runs to 15 residues. CDR1 and CDR2 (germline): SNHLY, FYNNEI. CDR3 residues: CASSPSGTAYNEQFF. DNA of the CDR3: TGTGCCAGCAGTCCAAGCGGGACCGCCTACAATGAGCAGTTCTTC.

This sequence joins TRBV5-4 and TRBJ2-7; D is unresolved. V gave up 1 base and J gave up 2 bases, with 7 bases separating them. From germline, CDR1 is SGHNT and CDR2 YYREEE (reference sequence). The CDR3 is 13 residues long. CDR3 loop: CASSLSTAYEQYF. CDR3 nucleotide sequence: TGTGCCAGCAGCTTGAGTACAGCCTACGAGCAGTACTTC.

The CDR3 DNA reads TGTGCCAGCAGCCAAATTCCCCAGGCTACTAGCGGGACTTACAATGAGCAGTTCTTC. Translating gives CASSQIPQATSGTYNEQFF. The chain joins TRBV5-6 to TRBJ2-1, with 10 bases fitting TRBD2. The CDR3 contains 19 residues. Trimming cost V 4 bases and J 4 bases; bases outside gene matches: 17. Per the germline V gene, CDR1 is SGHDT and CDR2 is YYEEEE.

The V call is TRBV28, the J call TRBJ1-2; D remains unclear. The CDR3 has 13 amino acids. Trimming removed 2 bases from V and 2 bases from J, with 6 bases in between. Looked up from germline, CDR1 is MDHEN and CDR2 is SYDVKM. As DNA, the CDR3 is TGTGCCAGCAGTTTAGTTGAGAACTATGGCTACACCTTC. Its protein is CASSLVENYGYTF.

The genes are TRBV5-1 and TRBJ1-1; no definite D call. Trimming pared 2 bases from V and 2 bases from J, leaving 16 bases between. Germline V gene lookup returns CDR1 SGHRS and CDR2 YFSETQ. The CDR3 length is 16 residues. In DNA form, the CDR3 reads TGCGCCAGCAGCTTTGGGCAACCACCACGAAACACTGAAGCTTTCTTT. It codes for CASSFGQPPRNTEAFF.

The sample holds one count of this clone. The chain recombines TRBV18 with TRBJ1-2; D gene uncertain. The germline V gene has CDR1 KGHSH and CDR2 LQKENI. Trimming cost V 3 bases and J 7 bases, with 18 bases left between them. There are 15 residues in the CDR3. In nucleotides, the CDR3 is TGTGCCAGCTCACCGCTTGGGTCAGGAGGCATTGGCTACACCTTC. The encoded protein is CASSPLGSGGIGYTF.

The rearrangement joins TRBV7-2 to TRBJ2-7; TRBD2 matches 11 bases. The length of the CDR3 is 15 residues. Germline CDR1 and CDR2: SGHTA and FQGNSA. V lost 5 bases, J lost 5 bases, and 8 bases stayed unmatched. The CDR3 here is CASSPTSGSIHEQYF. The DNA for the CDR3 is TGTGCCAGCAGCCCTACTAGCGGGAGTATCCACGAGCAGTACTTC.

J is TRBJ2-7 and V is TRBV27; unclear D gene. Germline CDR1 MNHEY, CDR2 SMNVEV (reference sequence). Trimming pared 1 base from V and 5 bases from J, leaving 24 bases between. The CDR3 is 18 residues long. The DNA for the CDR3 is TGTGCCAGCAGTTTATATGCCCCCGCCGGAGCCAACGGCCACGAGCAGTACTTC. It translates to CASSLYAPAGANGHEQYF.

CDR3 nucleotide sequence: TGTGCCAGCAGGACGGGGGTCGACGGCTACACCTTC. Translated: CASRTGVDGYTF. The chain carries TRBV6-5 and TRBJ1-2, with D maybe TRBD1 (5 bases). The CDR3 runs 12 residues. CDR1 is MNHEY, CDR2 SVGAGI, per germline. Trimming removed 6 bases from V and 8 bases from J, with 13 bases in between.

The rearrangement joins TRBV10-1 to TRBJ2-7; no firm D call. Germline lookup yields CDR1 WNHNN and CDR2 SYGVQD (reference sequence). V lost 5 bases and J lost 6, with 11 bases in between. There are 12 residues in the CDR3. CDR3 coding DNA: TGCGCCAGCAGTACGACTGACGCCGAGCAGTACTTC. Translating it yields CASSTTDAEQYF.

The chain carries TRBV28 and TRBJ1-4; D remains unclear. The V end lost 2 bases, the J end lost 5 bases, and 9 bases lay between the germline ends. In germline, CDR1 is MDHEN, CDR2 SYDVKM. The CDR3 sequence is 14 residues long. CDR3 in amino acids: CASSLRPANEKLFF. In DNA form, the CDR3 reads TGTGCCAGCAGTTTAAGGCCAGCGAATGAAAAACTGTTTTTT.